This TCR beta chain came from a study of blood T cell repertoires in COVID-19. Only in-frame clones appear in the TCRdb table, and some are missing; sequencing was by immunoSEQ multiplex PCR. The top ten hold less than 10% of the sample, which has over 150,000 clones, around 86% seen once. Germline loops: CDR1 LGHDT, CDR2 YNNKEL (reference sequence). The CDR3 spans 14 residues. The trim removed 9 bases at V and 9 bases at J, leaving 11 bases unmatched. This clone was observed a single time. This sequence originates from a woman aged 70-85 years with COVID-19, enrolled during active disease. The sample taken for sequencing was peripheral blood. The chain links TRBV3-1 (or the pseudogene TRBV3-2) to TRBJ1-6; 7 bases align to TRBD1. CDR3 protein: CASRGPSEISPLHF. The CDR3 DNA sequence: TGTGCCAGTAGGGGGCCCTCGGAGATTTCACCCCTCCACTTT.